This TCR beta chain comes out of a study of prognosis after radiotherapy for stage I lung cancer. About the study: There were no patients who received concurrent therapy with stereotactic body radiotherapy.

CDR1 is GTSNPN, CDR2 SVGIG, per germline (reference sequence). The trim removed 3 bases at V and 7 bases at J, leaving 4 bases unmatched. CDR3 length: 12 residues. Starting from genomic DNA, TCR beta CDR3 was amplified through two-round multiplex PCR. Specific primers for each TRBV and TRBJ gene were what first-round PCR used. MiXCR was run by TCRdb on the multiplex PCR reads, yielding one entry per CDR3 protein. The sample contains fewer than 50,000 distinct CDR3 sequences, around a quarter of which appear only once. Sample collection consisted of around 5.4 milliliters of peripheral blood drawn at each of two time points.

The gene calls are TRBV30 and TRBJ2-3, with TRBD1 identical over 7 bases. The TCR sequence derives from a donor aged 50 or older with non-small cell lung cancer. The sample in question was PBMCs, obtained before or after stereotactic body radiation therapy (not recorded which). The CDR3 protein is CAWSRDRHTQYF. CDR3 sequence (DNA): TGTGCCTGGAGCCGGGACAGACATACGCAGTATTTT.